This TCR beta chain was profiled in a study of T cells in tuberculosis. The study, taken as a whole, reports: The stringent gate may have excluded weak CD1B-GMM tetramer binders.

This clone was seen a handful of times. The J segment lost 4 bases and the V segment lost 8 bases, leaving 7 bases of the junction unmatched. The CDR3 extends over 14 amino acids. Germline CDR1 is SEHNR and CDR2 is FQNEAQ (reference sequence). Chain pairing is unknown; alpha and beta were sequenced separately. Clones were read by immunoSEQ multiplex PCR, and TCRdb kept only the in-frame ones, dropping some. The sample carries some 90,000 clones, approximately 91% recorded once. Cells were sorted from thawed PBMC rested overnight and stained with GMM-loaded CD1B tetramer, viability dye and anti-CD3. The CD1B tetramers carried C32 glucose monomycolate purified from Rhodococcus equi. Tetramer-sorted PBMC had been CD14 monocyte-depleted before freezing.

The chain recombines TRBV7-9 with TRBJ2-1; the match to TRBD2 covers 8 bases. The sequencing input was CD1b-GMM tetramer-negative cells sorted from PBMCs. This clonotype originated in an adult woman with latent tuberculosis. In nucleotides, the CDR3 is TGTGCCAGCCTGCTAACGGGGGGGTACAATGAGCAGTTCTTC. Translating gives CASLLTGGYNEQFF.